This T cell receptor (beta chain) is drawn from a study of Ad26.COV2.S vaccination and SARS-CoV-2 variants. Study findings and constraints: Comparable non-spike TCR breadth was observed in vaccine and placebo recipients.

As concerns this clone: Its antigen remains unknown.

Using immunoSEQ multiplex PCR, the repertoire was profiled, and TCRdb retains in-frame clones only, with some absent. Of 380,000 or so clones listed, 88% are singletons. Germline V lookup: CDR1 SGDLS, CDR2 YYNGEE. V gave up 4 bases and J gave up 0 bases, with 13 bases separating them. CDR3 length equals 15 residues. As to treatment: over 15 received Ad26.COV2.S at low or high dose, single or two shots; 5 received placebo; per-sample allocation not given. Collection of the samples took place on day 63 after the first injection of vaccine or placebo. The individual, an adult aged 18-55 years, was a donor in Boston.

Sample: peripheral blood, taken in a trial of Ad26.COV2.S vaccine versus placebo. V gene TRBV9 combines with J gene TRBJ1-2; no reliable D call. The TCR sequence derives from a person aged 18-65 years who received the Ad26.COV2.S COVID-19 vaccine or a placebo. The CDR3 bases are TGTGCCAGCAGCCGAAGAAGCGTTGCTAACTATGGCTACACCTTC. It encodes CASSRRSVANYGYTF.